Reported below is one TCR beta chain. This clonotype was detected only a few times. Its antigen has not been determined. Base qualities were left out, and no much larger clone turns up one base away. The sample comes from a study of identical twins (dated by TCRdb to about 2016). In the study overall: The study deep-sequenced TCR alpha and beta repertoires from monozygotic twins, unrelated adults of various ages and cord blood to test whether fetal clonotypes persist. Replicate twin experiments were performed at different times using different library preparation protocols to rule out contamination. Results the study describes overall, beyond this receptor: Because the same donors could not be followed over many years, the conclusions depended on cross-sectional statistical analysis. Compared with coincidental sharing between unrelated individuals, out-of-frame TCR alpha sequences shared between twins showed an excess of sequences with low generation probability. In beta out-of-frame sequences, excess twin sharing was weaker, because having fewer shared sequences lowered the signal-to-noise ratio. Invariant T cells such as MAIT and iNKT could partly confound zero-insertion analyses, although diverse VJ usage argued against such confounding for most clonotypes. Recombination models systematically underestimated out-of-frame TCR alpha sharing in monozygotic twins but agreed with sharing between unrelated individuals. Abundant cord blood beta clonotypes had fewer insertions, young adult naive repertoires showed a similar but weaker trend, and memory repertoires showed no such trend.

The library was made by 5' RACE. The listed sequencing device is Illumina HiSeq 2000. A universal primer binding site was added through template switching, and the final cDNA carried a unique molecular identifier so that TCR cDNA molecules could be counted accurately. First-strand cDNA for TCR alpha and beta chains was synthesized from specific primers in the conserved constant-segment region. Each cDNA library was double barcoded, with a SMART-Mk sample barcode plus Illumina barcodes, to control for contamination. Two successive PCR steps introduced TruSeq adapter sequences along with Illumina sample barcodes. TCR alpha and beta cDNA libraries were sequenced on the Illumina HiSeq platform with custom primers. Per the source publication's procedure: Unique molecular identifiers were extracted from raw reads with MiGEC, and CDR3 positions were determined with MiXCR. Recombination models were inferred per individual with the repgenHMM and IGoR tools using an EM algorithm. Shared clonotypes were analyzed with the tcR package in R, and sharing was normalized by the product of cloneset sizes. Out-of-frame nonproductive sequences were analyzed to study raw recombination free of thymic and clonal selection effects. TCRdb redid the processing of the public reads, applying fastp at Q25 and MiXCR, and retained in-frame beta chains. For every CDR3 protein sequence, its rows merge into one entry that carries the most common genes and DNA. TCRdb's processing, not the study's, gives the V and J calls here. This sample is represented by 350,000 or so distinct CDR3 sequences; about 10% of them were singletons. The ten largest clones capture over 7% of the sample.

All donors were healthy Caucasians. Three unrelated non-twin adults were additionally sequenced: a male aged 18 to 30, a male aged 50 to 60 and a female aged 50 to 60. Using Miltenyi CD45RO+ enrichment and human naive T-cell isolation kits, memory (CD45RO+) and naive T cells were isolated from PBMC. CDR1 and CDR2 (SQVTM, ANQGSEA) derive from the germline V gene. The CDR3 starts with the cysteine, ends with the phenylalanine, and has 12 residues. CDR3 DNA is the only sequence kept; it has 36 bases, read in frame from the first base. The germline ends are 7 bases apart after V is trimmed by 4 bases and J by 2 bases.

This receptor chain uses TRBV29-1 and TRBJ2-3; 6 matching bases give a weak D call of TRBD1. Source material: naive T cells sorted from blood. The sample's cell subset or site label is to be understood as: cells isolated with a human naive T-cell isolation kit. This TCR was recovered from a woman in her 50s in good health. The CDR3 protein: CSVGTATDTQYF. In nucleotide form, the sequence is TGCAGCGTTGGGACAGCCACAGATACGCAGTATTTT.